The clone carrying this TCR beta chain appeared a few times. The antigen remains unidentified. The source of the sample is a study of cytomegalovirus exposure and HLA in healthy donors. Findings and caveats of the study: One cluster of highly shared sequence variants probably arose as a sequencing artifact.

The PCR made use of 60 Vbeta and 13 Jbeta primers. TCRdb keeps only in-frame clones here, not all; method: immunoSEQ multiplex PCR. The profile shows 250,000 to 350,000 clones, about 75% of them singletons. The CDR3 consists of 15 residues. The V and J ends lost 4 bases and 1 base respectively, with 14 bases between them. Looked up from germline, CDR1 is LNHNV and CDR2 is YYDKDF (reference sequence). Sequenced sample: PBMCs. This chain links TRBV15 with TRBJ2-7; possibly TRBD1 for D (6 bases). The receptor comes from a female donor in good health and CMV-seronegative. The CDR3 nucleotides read TGTGCCACCAGCAAGGTGTCAGGGGTTTCCTACGAGCAGTACTTC. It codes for CATSKVSGVSYEQYF. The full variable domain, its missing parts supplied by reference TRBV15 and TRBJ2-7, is DAMVIQNPRYQVTQFGKPVTLSCSQTLNHNVMYWYQQKSSQAPKLLFHYYDKDFNNEADTPDNFQSRRPNTSFCFLDIRSPGLGDTAMYLCATSKVSGVSYEQYFGPGTRLTVT.